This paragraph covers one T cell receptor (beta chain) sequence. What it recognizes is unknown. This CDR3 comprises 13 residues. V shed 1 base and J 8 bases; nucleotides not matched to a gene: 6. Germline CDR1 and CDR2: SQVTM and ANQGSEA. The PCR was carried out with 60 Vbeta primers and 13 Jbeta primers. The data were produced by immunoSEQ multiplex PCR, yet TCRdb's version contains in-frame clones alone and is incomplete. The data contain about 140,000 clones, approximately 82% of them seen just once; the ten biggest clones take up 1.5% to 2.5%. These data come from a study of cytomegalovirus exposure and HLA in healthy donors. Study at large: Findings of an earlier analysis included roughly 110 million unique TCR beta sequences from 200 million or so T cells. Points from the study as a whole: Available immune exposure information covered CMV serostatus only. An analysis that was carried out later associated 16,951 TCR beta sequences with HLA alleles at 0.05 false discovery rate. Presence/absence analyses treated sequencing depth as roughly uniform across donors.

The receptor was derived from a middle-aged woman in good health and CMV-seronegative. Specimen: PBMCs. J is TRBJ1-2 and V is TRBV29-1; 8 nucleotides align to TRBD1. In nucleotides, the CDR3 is TGCAGCGTTGAAGGGCAGGGGGCAGGGGGCTACACCTTC. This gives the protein CSVEGQGAGGYTF.